This T cell receptor beta chain originates from a study of blood T cell repertoires in COVID-19 (dated by TCRdb to about 2020). Turning to the overall study: Collaborator samples came from the United States, Italy and Spain and covered acute and convalescent phases of COVID-19. The prospective study material was composed of cDNA or gDNA derived from T cells, B-cell-depleted T cells, or PBMCs. Subjects who had been exposed to COVID-19, were actively infected with it, or had recovered from it provided the deeply sampled blood TCRbeta repertoires that made up the dataset. The repertoires were made available in a free public database intended to serve as a resource for research on the immune response to SARS-CoV-2. Samples were obtained from the ongoing ImmuneRACE study (first 160 participants) and from over a thousand subjects provided by 6 global collaborators. The sample metadata nearly always contained a de-identified subject ID, COVID-19 status, age in years and sex. Where HLA class I and class II types were available, the types were taken from metadata supplied by the sample provider, not from assay-based typing. On the study overall, not on this receptor specifically: The quantity of clinical and demographic metadata differed by source and by participant and was supplied without curation.

With respect to this clone: Its antigen specificity is not known. No qualities accompany the bases; no much larger clone lies one base away.

V sheds 3 bases and J sheds 5 bases, leaving 10 bases between their ends. The CDR3 goes from the cysteine to the phenylalanine over 13 residues. The only DNA kept is the CDR3, 39 bases in frame from the first base. The immunoSEQ Assay, a bias-controlled multiplex PCR, was used to amplify TCRbeta CDR3 regions from genomic DNA. The original methods were these. Within the assay, amplification of reference gene primers was used to estimate how many nucleated cells each sample contained. To quantify the absolute abundance of each unique TCRbeta CDR3 rearrangement, sequence reads were collapsed and filtered. For each sample, productive Simpson clonality was calculated as the square root of Simpson's diversity index over productive rearrangements. Drawn from immuneACCESS, this table holds only the in-frame rearrangements with V and J called that TCRdb kept. Clones are partly lost; checked studies trace under half to an unresolved V gene and leave the rest unexplained. V, J and clone size reflect that table, while D and trimming were determined from the DNA. Present in this sample are 240,000 or so clones, over 70% of which were seen just once. The ten largest clones capture about 3.5% of the sample.

Whole blood was collected in K2EDTA tubes by collaborating institutions according to the institutions' own protocols. For TCRbeta analysis, collaborators shipped samples as frozen whole blood, isolated PBMCs, or DNA extracted from either of those sample types. The receptor was derived from a woman of 80 years or more with acute or convalescent COVID-19. What was sequenced was peripheral blood. This chain is built from TRBV12-3 or TRBV12-4 and TRBJ1-2; D gene: possibly TRBD1, on 5 matching bases. The CDR3 loop reads CASSFWGEYGYTF. The DNA is as follows: TGTGCCAGCAGTTTTTGGGGGGAATATGGCTACACCTTC.